The rows below give T cell receptor beta chains drawn from one sample of a study of patients and donors after allogeneic stem cell transplantation. Via MiXCR, TCRdb re-called the RT-PCR reads, giving one row per CDR3 protein. The sample includes approximately 150,000 distinct CDR3 sequences, 25% to 35% of them seen just once. Sequencing input: blood, either unsorted or a sorted T cell fraction (not recorded which). These receptors originate from a human donor who was either an allogeneic HSCT recipient or a stem cell or donor lymphocyte infusion donor (not recorded which). It is not recorded whose cells these are; they may come from a transplant donor. The CDR3 runs from the conserved cysteine through the conserved F or W. The D gene is left open where the match is weak. Clone size is not always given. Where it is, it says once, few, many or a class for expanded clones.

abundance | j_gene | len | v_gene | d_gene | CDR3nt | CDR3aa
. | TRBJ2-1 | 16 | TRBV2 | TRBD2 | TGTGCCAGCAGTGACCCTAGCGGGAGGGCCCTCAATGAGCAGTTCTTC | CASSDPSGRALNEQFF
many | TRBJ1-6 | 14 | TRBV7-2 | . | TGTGCCAGCACCACCACCTCCCTGAATTCACCCCTCCACTTT | CASTTTSLNSPLHF
few | TRBJ2-1 | 14 | TRBV27 | TRBD2 | TGTGCCAGCAATACGGGACTAGCGGGGAGTGAGCAGTTCTTC | CASNTGLAGSEQFF
few | TRBJ1-1 | 13 | TRBV12-3/TRBV12-4 | . | TGTGCCAGCAGTTTCACCAGTAACACTGAAGCTTTCTTT | CASSFTSNTEAFF
many | TRBJ1-6 | 15 | TRBV2 | . | TGTGCCAGCAGTGTATCGCAGGGGCATAATTCACCCCTCCACTTT | CASSVSQGHNSPLHF
many | TRBJ1-6 | 15 | TRBV4-3 | . | TGCGCCAGCAGCCAAGGAACAGGGAGGGAGTCACCCCTCCACTTT | CASSQGTGRESPLHF
few | TRBJ1-1 | 13 | TRBV20-1 | TRBD1 | TGCAGTGCTAGAACAGGGGCGAACACTGAAGCTTTCTTT | CSARTGANTEAFF
few | TRBJ2-5 | 12 | TRBV7-9 | . | TGTGCCAGCAGCTTAATGCAGGAGACCCAGTACTTC | CASSLMQETQYF
. | TRBJ2-3 | 15 | TRBV5-1 | . | TGCGCCAGCAGCTTGGCGTTGGGGCCGGCAGATACGCAGTATTTT | CASSLALGPADTQYF
many | TRBJ1-1 | 16 | TRBV18 | . | TGTGCCAGCTCACCACGGTCAGGGTTCATGAACACTGAAGCTTTCTTT | CASSPRSGFMNTEAFF
. | TRBJ2-7 | 13 | TRBV10-1 | . | TGCGCCAGCCCTCACTCTCGTCCGTACGAGCAGTACTTC | CASPHSRPYEQYF
. | TRBJ2-3 | 13 | TRBV2 | TRBD1 | TGTGCCAGCAGCGACAGGGTTCCCGATACGCAGTATTTT | CASSDRVPDTQYF
few | TRBJ1-3 | 16 | TRBV6-6 | . | TGTGCCAGCAGTCTACACCGGGGCCCGTCTGGAAACACCATATATTTT | CASSLHRGPSGNTIYF
many | TRBJ1-3 | 15 | TRBV9 | . | TGTGCCAGCAGCGTAGGCCATTCCTCTGGAAACACCATATATTTT | CASSVGHSSGNTIYF
few | TRBJ2-2 | 16 | TRBV13 | . | TGTGCCAGCAGCTTCACCCCGGGGCTTACCACCGGGGAGCTGTTTTTT | CASSFTPGLTTGELFF
. | TRBJ2-3 | 15 | TRBV27 | TRBD2 | TGTGCCAGCAGTTTGAGGCTAGCGGGAGGTGATACGCAGTATTTT | CASSLRLAGGDTQYF
few | TRBJ2-4 | 17 | TRBV20-1 | . | TGCAGTGCTAGACTACCTTCAGGGGCCCTAGCCAAAAACATTCAGTACTTC | CSARLPSGALAKNIQYF
. | TRBJ1-3 | 13 | TRBV20-1 | . | TGCAGTGCCCCGGACAGCTCTGGAAACACCATATATTTT | CSAPDSSGNTIYF
. | TRBJ1-6 | 16 | TRBV4-1 | . | TGCGCCAGCAGCCAAGAGGGGCAGGGTGGAAATTCACCCCTCCACTTT | CASSQEGQGGNSPLHF
many | TRBJ1-1 | 13 | TRBV27 | . | TGTGCCAGCAGCCGACAGGAAAACACTGAAGCTTTCTTT | CASSRQENTEAFF
once | TRBJ2-3 | 15 | TRBV5-1 | . | TGCGCCAGCAGCTTGGCCTTGCTAGCCACAGATACGCAGTATTTT | CASSLALLATDTQYF
. | TRBJ2-7 | 15 | TRBV5-6 | TRBD2 | TGTGCCAGCAGCCTAGAGCGGGAGATCTCCTACGAGCAGTACTTC | CASSLEREISYEQYF
. | TRBJ2-1 | 13 | TRBV30 | TRBD2 | TGTGCCTGGAGTGGGACTAGCTGGGGTGAGCAGTTCTTC | CAWSGTSWGEQFF
few | TRBJ2-2 | 14 | TRBV5-1 | . | TGCGCCAGCAGCTTGGGTTCTATCACCGGGGAGCTGTTTTTT | CASSLGSITGELFF
. | TRBJ2-3 | 16 | TRBV5-1 | TRBD2 | TGCGCCAGCAGCTTGTCGCCGGGACTAGAGGGAGATACGCAGTATTTT | CASSLSPGLEGDTQYF
. | TRBJ2-7 | 15 | TRBV7-9 | TRBD1 | TGTGCCAGCAGCGCCCCGGGACAGCTACCCTACGAGCAGTACTTC | CASSAPGQLPYEQYF
few | TRBJ1-1 | 14 | TRBV5-5 | TRBD1 | TGTGCCAGCAGATCCGGGACAGGTGTCACTGAAGCTTTCTTT | CASRSGTGVTEAFF
. | TRBJ1-1 | 14 | TRBV5-1 | . | TGCGCCAGCACTTCCGGTGGGGATAACACTGAAGCTTTCTTT | CASTSGGDNTEAFF
. | TRBJ2-7 | 15 | TRBV10-3 | TRBD2 | TGTGCCATCAGGCCCGACCTAGCGGGAGCTGTCGAGCAGTACTTC | CAIRPDLAGAVEQYF
few | TRBJ1-1 | 14 | TRBV6-5 | . | TGTGCCAGCAGCGCACAGGGTGGCGGCACTGAAGCTTTCTTT | CASSAQGGGTEAFF
few | TRBJ2-7 | 15 | TRBV4-3 | TRBD1 | TGCGCCAGCAGCCAAGTCTGGACAGGGGCTAACGAGCAGTACTTC | CASSQVWTGANEQYF
many | TRBJ1-2 | 14 | TRBV4-3 | . | TGCGCCAGCAGCCAAGCCGGGGGAGTCAGGGGCTACACCTTC | CASSQAGGVRGYTF
many | TRBJ2-7 | 15 | TRBV29-1 | TRBD2 | TGCAGCGTTGAGGGGGGGACTAGCGGTGTCTACGAGCAGTACTTC | CSVEGGTSGVYEQYF
. | TRBJ2-3 | 11 | TRBV7-6 | . | TGTGCCAGCAGGCTTGGAGATACGCAGTATTTT | CASRLGDTQYF
few | TRBJ2-3 | 10 | TRBV21-1 | . | TGTGCTACACAGGTACATCCGCAGTATTTT | CATQVHPQYF
few | TRBJ1-1 | 15 | TRBV5-1 | . | TGCGCCAGCAGCTTGGTCAGGAGCATGAACACTGAAGCTTTCTTT | CASSLVRSMNTEAFF
. | TRBJ2-1 | 15 | TRBV20-1 | . | TGCAGTGCTATTCTACTAGCACCAGTTTACAATGAGCAGTTCTTC | CSAILLAPVYNEQFF
. | TRBJ2-3 | 15 | TRBV12-3/TRBV12-4 | . | TGTGCCAGCAGTTTAGGGCAGGGGAGCACAGATACGCAGTATTTT | CASSLGQGSTDTQYF
few | TRBJ1-5 | 17 | TRBV7-9 | . | TGTGCCAGCAGCGGTGTAAACGGGCAGTCAGGGAATCAGCCCCAGCATTTT | CASSGVNGQSGNQPQHF
many | TRBJ1-1 | 12 | TRBV15 | . | TGTGCCACCAGCAGAGATAGGGCCTTGGCTTTCTTT | CATSRDRALAFF
few | TRBJ2-5 | 14 | TRBV5-6 | TRBD2 | TGTGCCAGCAGCTTTAGCGGGACTCAAGAGACCCAGTACTTC | CASSFSGTQETQYF
. | TRBJ1-3 | 14 | TRBV28 | . | TGTGCCAGCGGGGCCCCTCTCTCTGGAAACACCATATATTTT | CASGAPLSGNTIYF
. | TRBJ2-4 | 14 | TRBV5-4 | TRBD1 | TGTGCCAGCAGCTGGGGACAGGGAGAAAACATTCAGTACTTC | CASSWGQGENIQYF
. | TRBJ2-3 | 15 | TRBV29-1 | TRBD2 | TGCAGCGTTGGGACTAGCGGGAGGGGCTCAGATACGCAGTATTTT | CSVGTSGRGSDTQYF
. | TRBJ1-1 | 15 | TRBV27 | TRBD1 | TGTGCCAGCAGTTCTGCCGGGACAGGGAACACTGAAGCTTTCTTT | CASSSAGTGNTEAFF
few | TRBJ1-6 | 14 | TRBV5-1 | . | TGCGCCAGCAGCCAGGGGCTTAGTAATTCACCCCTCCACTTT | CASSQGLSNSPLHF
. | TRBJ1-4 | 13 | TRBV6-5 | . | TGTGCCACCTCTGCCAAGGGCGGGGAAAAACTGTTTTTT | CATSAKGGEKLFF
few | TRBJ2-1 | 14 | TRBV20-1 | TRBD2 | TGCAGTGCCCTGACTAGCGGAATATACAATGAGCAGTTCTTC | CSALTSGIYNEQFF
few | TRBJ2-7 | 12 | TRBV29-1 | . | TGCAGCGTTGAAGATCTTCTATACGAGCAGTACTTC | CSVEDLLYEQYF
few | TRBJ2-7 | 15 | TRBV4-3 | TRBD1 | TGCGCCAGCAGCCAGATGACAGGGATAGTCTACGAGCAGTACTTC | CASSQMTGIVYEQYF
. | TRBJ2-5 | 13 | TRBV7-9 | . | TGTGCCAGCAGCTTATTCGACAGAGAGACCCAGTACTTC | CASSLFDRETQYF
. | TRBJ1-4 | 14 | TRBV4-1 | . | TGCGCCAGCAGCCAAGGTGGGGGGGGTGAAAAACTGTTTTTT | CASSQGGGGEKLFF